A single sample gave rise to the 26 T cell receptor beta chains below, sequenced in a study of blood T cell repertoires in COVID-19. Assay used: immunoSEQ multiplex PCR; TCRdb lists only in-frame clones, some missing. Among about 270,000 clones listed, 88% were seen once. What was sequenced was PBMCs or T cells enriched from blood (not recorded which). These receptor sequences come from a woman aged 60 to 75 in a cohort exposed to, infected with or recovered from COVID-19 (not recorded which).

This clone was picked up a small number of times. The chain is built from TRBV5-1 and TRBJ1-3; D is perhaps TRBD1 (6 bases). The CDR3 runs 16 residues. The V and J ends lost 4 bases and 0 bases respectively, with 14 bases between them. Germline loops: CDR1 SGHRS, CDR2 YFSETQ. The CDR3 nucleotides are TGCGCCAGCAGCCGGGAGGGAGGGGGCTCTGGAAACACCATATATTTT. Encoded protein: CASSREGGGSGNTIYF.

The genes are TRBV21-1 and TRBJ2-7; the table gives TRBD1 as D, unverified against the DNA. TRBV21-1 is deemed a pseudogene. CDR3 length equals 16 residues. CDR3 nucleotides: TGTGCCAGCAGCAAACCGCTCGGACAGGGGCGATACGAGCAGTACTTC. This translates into CASSKPLGQGRYEQYF.

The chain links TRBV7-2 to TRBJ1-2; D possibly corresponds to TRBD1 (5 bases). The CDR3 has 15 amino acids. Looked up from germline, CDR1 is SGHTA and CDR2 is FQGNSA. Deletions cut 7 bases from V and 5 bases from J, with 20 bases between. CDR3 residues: CASNLGTGVLYGYTF. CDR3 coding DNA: TGTGCCAGCAACCTTGGGACGGGGGTTCTGTATGGCTACACCTTC.

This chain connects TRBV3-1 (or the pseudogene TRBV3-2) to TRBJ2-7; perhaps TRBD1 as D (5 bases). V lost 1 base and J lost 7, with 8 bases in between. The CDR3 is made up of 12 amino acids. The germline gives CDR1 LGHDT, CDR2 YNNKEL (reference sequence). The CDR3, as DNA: TGTGCCAGCAGCCAAGTAAAGGGGGAGCAGTACTTC. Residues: CASSQVKGEQYF.

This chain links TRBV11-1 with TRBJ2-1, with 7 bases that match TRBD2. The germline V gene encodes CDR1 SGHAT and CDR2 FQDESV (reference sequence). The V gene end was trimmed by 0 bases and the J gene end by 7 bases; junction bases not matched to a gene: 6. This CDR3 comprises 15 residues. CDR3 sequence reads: CASSLAGGIHNEQFF. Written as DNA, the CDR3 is TGTGCCAGCAGCTTAGCGGGAGGGATTCATAATGAGCAGTTCTTC. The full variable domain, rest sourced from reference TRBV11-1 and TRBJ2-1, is EAEVAQSPRYKITEKSQAVAFWCDPISGHATLYWYRQILGQGPELLVQFQDESVVDDSQLPKDRFSAERLKGVDSTLKIQPAELGDSAMYLCASSLAGGIHNEQFFGPGTRLTVL.

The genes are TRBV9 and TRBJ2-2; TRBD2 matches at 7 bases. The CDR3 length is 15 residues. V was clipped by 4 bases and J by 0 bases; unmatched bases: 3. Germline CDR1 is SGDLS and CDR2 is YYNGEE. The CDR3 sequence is CASSTSGANTGELFF. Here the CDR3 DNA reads TGTGCCAGCAGCACAAGCGGGGCGAACACCGGGGAGCTGTTTTTT.

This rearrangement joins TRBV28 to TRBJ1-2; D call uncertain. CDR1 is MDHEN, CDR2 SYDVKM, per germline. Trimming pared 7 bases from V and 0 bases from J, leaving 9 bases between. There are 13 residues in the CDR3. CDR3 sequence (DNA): TGTGCCAGCACCTTGACAACTAACTATGGCTACACCTTC. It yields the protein CASTLTTNYGYTF.

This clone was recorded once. This CDR3 reads CATSRGRMSGTGPANYGYTF. The CDR3 region has the DNA TGTGCCACCAGCAGAGGTCGAATGTCCGGGACAGGGCCAGCTAACTATGGCTACACCTTC. The J gene is TRBJ1-2, the V gene TRBV15; 9 positions agree with TRBD1. The CDR3 has 20 amino acids. CDR1 and CDR2 (germline): LNHNV, YYDKDF (reference sequence). V lost 1 base to trimming and J lost 0 bases; unmatched junction nucleotides: 15.

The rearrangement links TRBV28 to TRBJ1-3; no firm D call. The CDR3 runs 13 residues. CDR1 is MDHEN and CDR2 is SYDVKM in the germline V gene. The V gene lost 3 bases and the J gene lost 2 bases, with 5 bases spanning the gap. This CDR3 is CASSFGTGNTIYF. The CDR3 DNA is TGTGCCAGCAGTTTTGGCACTGGAAACACCATATATTTT.

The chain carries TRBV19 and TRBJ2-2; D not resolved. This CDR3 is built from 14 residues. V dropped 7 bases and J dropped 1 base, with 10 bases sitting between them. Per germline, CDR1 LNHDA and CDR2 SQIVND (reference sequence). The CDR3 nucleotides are TGTGCCAGTATAGCACGCCTGAACACCGGGGAGCTGTTTTTT. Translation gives CASIARLNTGELFF. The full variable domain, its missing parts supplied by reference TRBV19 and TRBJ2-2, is DGGITQSPKYLFRKEGQNVTLSCEQNLNHDAMYWYRQDPGQGLRLIYYSQIVNDFQKGDIAEGYSVSREKKESFPLTVTSAQKNPTAFYLCASIARLNTGELFFGEGSRLTVL.

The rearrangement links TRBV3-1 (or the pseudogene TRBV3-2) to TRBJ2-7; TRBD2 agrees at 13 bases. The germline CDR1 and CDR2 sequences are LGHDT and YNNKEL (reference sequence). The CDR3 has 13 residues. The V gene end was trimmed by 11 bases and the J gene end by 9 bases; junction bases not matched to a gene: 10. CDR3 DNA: TGTGCCTCCGGCGGACTAGCGGGAGTGGGGCAGTACTTC. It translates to CASGGLAGVGQYF.

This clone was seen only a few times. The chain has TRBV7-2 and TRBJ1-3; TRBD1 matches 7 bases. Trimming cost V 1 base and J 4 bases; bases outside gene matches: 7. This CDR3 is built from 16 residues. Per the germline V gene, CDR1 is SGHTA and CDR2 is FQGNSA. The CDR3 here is CASSLVRGLGGNTIYF. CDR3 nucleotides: TGTGCCAGCAGCTTAGTAAGGGGGCTGGGAGGAAACACCATATATTTT.

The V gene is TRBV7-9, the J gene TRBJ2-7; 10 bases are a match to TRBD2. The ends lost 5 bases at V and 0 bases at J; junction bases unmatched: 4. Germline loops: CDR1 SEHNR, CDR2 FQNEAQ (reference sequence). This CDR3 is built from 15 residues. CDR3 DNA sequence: TGTGCCAGCAGCCGGACTAGCGGCAGCTCCTACGAGCAGTACTTC. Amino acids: CASSRTSGSSYEQYF. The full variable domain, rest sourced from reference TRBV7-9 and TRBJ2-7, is DTGVSQNPRHKITKRGQNVTFRCDPISEHNRLYWYRQTLGQGPEFLTYFQNEAQLEKSRLLSDRFSAERPKGSFSTLEIQRTEQGDSAMYLCASSRTSGSSYEQYFGPGTRLTVT.

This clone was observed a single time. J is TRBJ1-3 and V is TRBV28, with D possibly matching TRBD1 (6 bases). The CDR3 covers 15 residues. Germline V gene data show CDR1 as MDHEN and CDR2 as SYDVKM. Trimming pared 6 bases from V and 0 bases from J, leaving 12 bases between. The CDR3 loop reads CASSSGVPSGNTIYF. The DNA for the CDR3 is TGTGCCAGCAGCTCAGGGGTACCCTCTGGAAACACCATATATTTT.

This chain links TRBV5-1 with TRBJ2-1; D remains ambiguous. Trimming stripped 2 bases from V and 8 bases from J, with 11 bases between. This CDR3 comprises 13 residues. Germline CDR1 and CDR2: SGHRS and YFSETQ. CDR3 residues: CASSFIGSDEQFF. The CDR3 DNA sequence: TGCGCCAGCAGCTTTATCGGGTCCGATGAGCAGTTCTTC.

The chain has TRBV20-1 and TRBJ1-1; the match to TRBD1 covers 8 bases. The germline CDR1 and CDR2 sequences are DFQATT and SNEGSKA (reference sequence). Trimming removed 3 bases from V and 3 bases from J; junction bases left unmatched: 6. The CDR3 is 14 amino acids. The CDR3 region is CSASSPGGDTEAFF. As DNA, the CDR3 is TGCAGTGCTAGTTCCCCAGGGGGCGACACTGAAGCTTTCTTT.

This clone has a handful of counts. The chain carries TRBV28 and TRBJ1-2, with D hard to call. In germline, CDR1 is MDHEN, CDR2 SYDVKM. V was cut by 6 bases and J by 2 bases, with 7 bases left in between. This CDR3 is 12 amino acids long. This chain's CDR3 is CASRQLNYGYTF. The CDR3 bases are TGTGCCAGCAGACAGTTAAACTATGGCTACACCTTC.

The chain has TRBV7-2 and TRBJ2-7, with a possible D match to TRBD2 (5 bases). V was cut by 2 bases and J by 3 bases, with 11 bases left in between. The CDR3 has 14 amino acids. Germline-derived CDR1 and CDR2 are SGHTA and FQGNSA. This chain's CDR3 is CASSLLAGYYEQYF. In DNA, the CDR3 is TGTGCCAGCAGCTTACTAGCCGGCTACTACGAGCAGTACTTC.

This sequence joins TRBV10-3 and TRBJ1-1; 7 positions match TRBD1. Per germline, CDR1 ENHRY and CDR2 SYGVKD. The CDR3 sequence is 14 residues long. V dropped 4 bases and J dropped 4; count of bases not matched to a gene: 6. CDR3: CAISGGDSFTEAFF. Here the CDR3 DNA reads TGTGCCATCAGTGGGGGGGACAGCTTCACTGAAGCTTTCTTT.

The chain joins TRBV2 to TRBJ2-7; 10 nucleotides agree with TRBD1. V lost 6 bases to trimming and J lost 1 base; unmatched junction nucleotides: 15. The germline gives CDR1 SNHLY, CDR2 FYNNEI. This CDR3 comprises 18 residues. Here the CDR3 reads CASRGVRTGGKPSYEQYF. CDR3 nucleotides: TGTGCCAGCAGAGGCGTCCGGACAGGGGGAAAACCATCCTACGAGCAGTACTTC.

CDR3 bases: TGTGCCAGCATTAGGGAAGGGAGCTCCTACAATGAGCAGTTCTTC. This codes for CASIREGSSYNEQFF. V is TRBV2 and J is TRBJ2-1, with D tentatively TRBD2 (5 bases). With 7 bases removed from V and 0 bases from J, the gap between germline ends came to 13 bases. Germline assignment: CDR1 SNHLY and CDR2 FYNNEI. The CDR3 loop spans 15 amino acids.

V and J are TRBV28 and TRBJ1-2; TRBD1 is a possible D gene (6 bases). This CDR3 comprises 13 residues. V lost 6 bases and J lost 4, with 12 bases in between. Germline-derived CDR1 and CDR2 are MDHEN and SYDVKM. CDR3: CASRFTGSYGYTF. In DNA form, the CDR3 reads TGTGCCAGCAGATTTACAGGGAGCTATGGCTACACCTTC.

CDR3 sequence (DNA): TGTGCCAGCAGCTTAACGTCCGGGCGGGAAGGAGTCGGGCTAAGCACAGATACGCAGTATTTT. Translated: CASSLTSGREGVGLSTDTQYF. The genes are TRBV7-3 and TRBJ2-3; D may be TRBD2 (6 bases). Trimming cost V 0 bases and J 0 bases, with 25 bases left between them. Germline V gene sequence: CDR1 SGHTA, CDR2 FQGTGA. CDR3 length equals 21 residues. The full variable domain, its missing parts supplied by reference TRBV7-3 and TRBJ2-3, is GAGVSQTPSNKVTEKGKYVELRCDPISGHTALYWYRQSLGQGPEFLIYFQGTGAADDSGLPNDRFFAVRPEGSVSTLKIQRTERGDSAVYLCASSLTSGREGVGLSTDTQYFGPGTRLTVL.

CDR3 region: CASSLGTANTEAFF. The CDR3 DNA reads as TGTGCCAGCAGCCTAGGGACAGCAAACACTGAAGCTTTCTTT. The rearrangement uses TRBV7-9 and TRBJ1-1; 7 nucleotides agree with TRBD1. V gave up 5 bases and J gave up 2 bases; unmatched junction bases: 5. This CDR3 comprises 14 residues. The germline gives CDR1 SEHNR, CDR2 FQNEAQ (reference sequence).

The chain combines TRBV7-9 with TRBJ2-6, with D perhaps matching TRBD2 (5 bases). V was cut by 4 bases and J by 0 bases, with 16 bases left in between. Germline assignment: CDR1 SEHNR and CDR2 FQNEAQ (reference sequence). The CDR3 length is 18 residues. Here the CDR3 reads CASSSAKDGNSGANVLTF. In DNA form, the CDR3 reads TGTGCCAGCAGCTCCGCTAAGGACGGGAACTCTGGGGCCAACGTCCTGACTTTC.

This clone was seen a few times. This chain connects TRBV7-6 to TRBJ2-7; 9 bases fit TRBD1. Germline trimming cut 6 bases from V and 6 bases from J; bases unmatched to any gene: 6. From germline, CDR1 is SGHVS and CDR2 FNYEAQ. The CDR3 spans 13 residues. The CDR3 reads CASSYTGGGEQYF. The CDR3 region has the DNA TGTGCCAGCAGTTACACAGGGGGCGGCGAGCAGTACTTC.